This entry describes one T cell receptor (beta chain). The source of the sample is a study of blood T cell repertoires in COVID-19. The length of the CDR3 is 15 residues. V lost 6 bases to trimming and J lost 3 bases, with 15 bases between them. The germline V gene encodes CDR1 MDHEN and CDR2 SYDVKM. Sequenced by immunoSEQ multiplex PCR; TCRdb stores in-frame clones only, minus some. The sample carries under 300,000 clones, nearly 90% recorded once. The rearrangement links TRBV28 to TRBJ1-5; D may be TRBD1 (5 bases). Sequenced: peripheral blood. This clonotype was obtained from a woman aged 60-70 years with COVID-19, enrolled during active disease. CDR3 nucleotides: TGTGCCAGCAGCCGTGGGATCAGGGACAATCAGCCCCAGCATTTT. Residues: CASSRGIRDNQPQHF. The full variable domain, completed using reference TRBV28 and TRBJ1-5, is DVKVTQSSRYLVKRTGEKVFLECVQDMDHENMFWYRQDPGLGLRLIYFSYDVKMKEKGDIPEGYSVSREKKERFSLILESASTNQTSMYLCASSRGIRDNQPQHFGDGTRLSIL.